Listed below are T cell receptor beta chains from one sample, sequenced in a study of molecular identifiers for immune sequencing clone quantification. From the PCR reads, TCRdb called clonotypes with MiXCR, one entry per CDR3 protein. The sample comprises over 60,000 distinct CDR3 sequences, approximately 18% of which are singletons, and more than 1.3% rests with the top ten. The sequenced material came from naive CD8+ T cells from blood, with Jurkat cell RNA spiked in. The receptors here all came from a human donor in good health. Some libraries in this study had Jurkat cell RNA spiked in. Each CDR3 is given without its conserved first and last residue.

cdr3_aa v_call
ASSYGGGPEAF TRBV6-5
ASRGQGNHNEQF TRBV25-1
ASSHDRVIQPQH TRBV10-2
ASSIASRDHSLFDTQY TRBV7-2
ASSGGQGTYEQY TRBV7-6
AISPKTGNSYEQY TRBV10-3
ASSFRTSGSLSTDTQY TRBV11-2
ASSAGSGELF TRBV2
ASSLGTGGQPQH TRBV28
ASRSGGTDEQY TRBV2
ASSGVVLLAGGAYEQY TRBV6-1
AWDREVGNEQF TRBV30
ASSFGLASYNEQF TRBV7-6
ASSQAAGTDTQY TRBV4-2
ASSLGGAGNTIY TRBV7-8
ASSVAVGGQY TRBV7-9
ASSFRGQEQY TRBV27
ASSQEYSSYEQY TRBV4-1
ASSSSGQGAYEQY TRBV12-3/TRBV12-4
ASSPIGVSSGANVLT TRBV2
ASSRSEGSDAQY TRBV4-1
AWSGGLLSYEQY TRBV30
ASRNTGTISTNEKLF TRBV28
ASSPPDRYGTGELF TRBV13
ASSFVGGQETQY TRBV27
ASSVTSGTYNEQF TRBV5-6
ASSEAGRDYYGYT TRBV2
ASSFKLGLAGNVAGTQY TRBV7-9
SARESLAGLHSYNGQF TRBV20-1
AWRGQNSYEQY TRBV30
ASSKARTGRSNEKLF TRBV21-1
ASSLATGTGWGLH TRBV27
ASSPVGLAGDEQF TRBV7-2
AWSETGVAF TRBV30
ASSQLSGGEPCGYT TRBV23-1
ASSTPGGGLDTQY TRBV27
ASSFSRSSYNSPLH TRBV12-3/TRBV12-4
ASSQGASPEAF TRBV14
ASSPWGVGRDEQY TRBV11-3
ASSYVEFNYGYT TRBV28
ASSLGAWSSYEQY TRBV27
ASSQSLAAGELF TRBV7-9
ASRKGLAGGYEQY TRBV5-4
ASRLQDRTYEQY TRBV28
ASSLGLGQF TRBV7-9
ASSFGLTGSGEKLF TRBV27
ASSLVLAGNNEQF TRBV7-9
ASSPRTSGSYNEQF TRBV28